This T cell receptor beta chain was found in a study of T-cell reconstitution after alpha-beta-depleted transplantation in children. Study results and caveats: Several hundred expanded graft clones reportedly were the source of alpha-beta T cells about two months after transplant. At one year after transplant, newly produced T cells mostly accounted for T-cell counts and diversity. Surviving recipient cells, namely T cells and thymic progenitors, were the source of high day-60 TCRbeta diversity in some patients.

Library preparation (for TCRbeta) was performed with unique molecular identifiers. TCRdb recomputed calls from the PCR reads with MiXCR, one row per CDR3 protein. Of approximately 980,000 distinct CDR3 sequences in the sample, 25% to 35% were seen once. Germline CDR1 is MGHRA and CDR2 is YSYEKL. The CDR3 loop spans 15 amino acids. V lost 1 base, J lost 6 bases, and 13 bases lay in between. In its sample, this clonotype was seen a few times. Its specificity is unknown. This clonotype originated in a boy under two years old who had a stem cell transplant for SCID, so the T cells may come from the graft donor. V usage is TRBV4-1 and J usage is TRBJ2-1; D is possibly TRBD1 (5 bases). The material sequenced was PBMCs, mostly from graft donor cells, taken 360 days after TCRalphabeta/CD19-depleted stem cell transplant. This CDR3 reads CASSQGTRTINEQFF. The CDR3 DNA is TGCGCCAGCAGCCAAGGGACACGGACAATCAATGAGCAGTTCTTC.